The T cell receptor beta chain described here comes from a study of blood T cells in healthy people across ages. Points from the study as a whole: Estimates of diversity drawn from one million T cells were considered underestimates. Comparison with aged donors showed that long-lived donors had more naive CD4+ cells and higher diversity.

The CDR3 totals 14 residues. Per the germline V gene, CDR1 is SGHRS and CDR2 is YFSETQ. Using a J-beta primer mix together with a sample-barcoded 5' primer, a second PCR was run for about 7 to 12 cycles. TCRdb re-analysed the 5' RACE reads in MiXCR, keeping a single row per CDR3 protein. Here the sample spans approximately 1,700,000 distinct CDR3 sequences, 30% to 40% being singletons. Notes on this clonotype: What it binds is unknown. One end of the junction varies from germline; a read error may be responsible.

Sequencing was performed on blood. V gene TRBV5-1 combines with J gene TRBJ1-4; D is perhaps TRBD1 (5 bases). The sequence came from a human donor in good health. The CDR3 nucleotides read TGCGCCAGCAGCCCGACAGCAACTAATGAAAAACTGTATTTT. It yields the protein CASSPTATNEKLYF.